The clone carrying this T cell receptor beta chain was counted between two and nine times. What it recognizes is unknown. The TCR beta libraries were generated through quantitative 5'-RACE incorporating molecular barcodes. TCRdb re-called the 5' RACE reads through MiXCR, storing one row per CDR3 protein. The sample lists approximately 220,000 distinct CDR3 sequences; around 25% were seen once. The CDR3 is made up of 15 amino acids. In germline, CDR1 is DFQATT, CDR2 SNEGSKA (reference sequence). After removal of 2 bases from V and 2 bases from J, the junction contained 5 bases not matched to a gene. This sample is drawn from a study of CD8 T cells in ankylosing spondylitis. Regarding the study as a whole: Disease-linked clones reportedly concentrated significantly in matched ankylosing spondylitis synovial fluid. Before this, some motif variants had been reported in reactive arthritis synovial fluid and blood. Ankylosing spondylitis blood appeared to carry a characteristic TCR beta motif of roughly eight highly homologous variants.

The specimen sequenced was blood, either unsorted or a sorted T cell fraction (not recorded which). The gene calls are TRBV20-1 and TRBJ2-7; 11 bases agree with TRBD2. The sequence was obtained from a male donor with ankylosing spondylitis or in good health (not recorded which). CDR3 region: CSARSSGRGPYEQYF. The CDR3 DNA is TGCAGTGCTAGAAGTAGCGGGAGGGGGCCCTACGAGCAGTACTTC.